The 17 T cell receptor beta chains below were found in one sample sequenced in a study of T cell responses to AZD1222 COVID-19 vaccine. Libraries were prepared by immunoSEQ multiplex PCR; TCRdb keeps only in-frame clonotypes and omits some of them. The sample gives around 140,000 clones, 85% to 95% of which show up once; around 1% is in the top ten. Sequencing used peripheral blood, obtained on day 0 of MenACWY control vaccination. These receptors were taken from an adult in good health.

V usage is TRBV6-5 and J usage is TRBJ1-2; no clear D gene. Per germline, CDR1 MNHEY and CDR2 SVGAGI. The CDR3 consists of 14 residues. V lost 8 bases, J lost 4 bases, and 17 bases lay in between. The CDR3 nucleotides read TGTGCCAGCCAAAGGACCACGACGGGCTATGGCTACACCTTC. Protein product: CASQRTTTGYGYTF.

The rearrangement uses TRBV19 and TRBJ1-1; D call uncertain. V gave up 1 base and J gave up 8 bases, with 11 bases separating them. The CDR3 has 13 amino acids. Looked up from germline, CDR1 is LNHDA and CDR2 is SQIVND (reference sequence). CDR3 nucleotides: TGTGCCAGTAGTATAGCCTCACCTGCGGAAGCTTTCTTT. It encodes CASSIASPAEAFF.

The chain couples TRBV18 to TRBJ2-2; D uncertain. Trimming took 3 bases from V and 5 from J, leaving 16 bases between them. CDR3 length: 16 amino acids. Germline V CDR1 and CDR2: KGHSH, LQKENI. The DNA for the CDR3 is TGTGCCAGCTCACCCCCCTCGCGGCTTGGGACCGGGGAGCTGTTTTTT. Amino acids: CASSPPSRLGTGELFF.

V usage is TRBV6-2 or TRBV6-3 and J usage is TRBJ2-3; TRBD1 agrees at 11 bases. CDR1 and CDR2 from the germline V gene are MNHEY and SVGEGT. V lost 5 bases and J lost 2; bases outside the gene matches: 9. This CDR3 comprises 17 residues. The DNA for the CDR3 is TGTGCCAGCAGTCGTCAAGGGACAGGGGGATCCACAGATACGCAGTATTTT. Protein sequence: CASSRQGTGGSTDTQYF.

This chain joins TRBV4-1 and TRBJ2-7, with D possibly being TRBD1 (6 bases). CDR1 and CDR2 (germline): MGHRA, YSYEKL. CDR3 length: 16 residues. With 5 bases removed from V and 1 base from J, the gap between germline ends came to 18 bases. The CDR3 spells CASSITPGHRSYEQYF. In nucleotides, the CDR3 is TGCGCCAGCAGCATAACCCCGGGACACCGGTCCTACGAGCAGTACTTC.

The chain uses TRBV5-8 and TRBJ1-1, with 7 bases that match TRBD1. V was clipped by 4 bases and J by 1 base; unmatched bases: 10. The CDR3 runs to 16 residues. The germline V gene has CDR1 SGHTS and CDR2 YDEGEE. The CDR3 region has the DNA TGTGCCAGCAGCCCGGGACAGAACTTAGGGAACACTGAAGCTTTCTTT. It yields the protein CASSPGQNLGNTEAFF. The whole variable domain, remainder taken from reference TRBV5-8 and TRBJ1-1, is EAGVTQSPTHLIKTRGQQATLRCSPISGHTSVYWYQQALGLGLQFLLWYDEGEERNRGNFPPRFSGRQFPNYSSELNVNALELEDSALYLCASSPGQNLGNTEAFFGQGTRLTVV.

This clone was picked up one time. The rearrangement joins TRBV2 to TRBJ1-1; no firm D call. CDR1 and CDR2 from the germline V gene are SNHLY and FYNNEI. This CDR3 contains 13 residues. Trimming stripped 4 bases from V and 5 bases from J, with 11 bases between. The DNA of the CDR3 is TGTGCCAGCAGTGTTCGGGGTGAGACTGAAGCTTTCTTT. Translating it yields CASSVRGETEAFF.

This clone was observed once. The CDR3 DNA reads as TGTGCCAGCAGCTTAGCTTACGAGCAGTACTTC. This sequence encodes CASSLAYEQYF. This chain connects TRBV11-2 to TRBJ2-7; D is unresolved. From germline, CDR1 is SGHAT and CDR2 FQNNGV. Deletions cut 1 base from V and 4 bases from J, with 2 bases between. The CDR3 consists of 11 residues.

This chain connects TRBV12-5 to TRBJ2-1; weak D call: TRBD2 (6 bases). This CDR3 has 16 residues. CDR1 and CDR2 from the germline V gene are LGHNT and FRNRAP. Trimming removed 0 bases at V and 2 bases at J, with 11 bases between. As DNA, the CDR3 is TGTGCTAGTGGTTTGGTACTTGGGGGGACCTACAATGAGCAGTTCTTC. Translating gives CASGLVLGGTYNEQFF.

This chain connects TRBV6-2 or TRBV6-3 to TRBJ1-5; 8 nucleotides agree with TRBD1. In germline, CDR1 is MNHEY, CDR2 SVGEGT. The CDR3 length is 16 residues. Losses at the gene ends were 0 bases for V and 6 bases for J; bases not matched to a gene: 7. The CDR3 nucleotides read TGTGCCAGCAGTTACTCAAGGCAGGGGGCCGGTCAGCCCCAGCATTTT. This encodes CASSYSRQGAGQPQHF.

The V gene is TRBV5-1, the J gene TRBJ1-6; 9 nucleotides align to TRBD1. The CDR3 extends over 16 amino acids. The ends lost 0 bases at V and 8 bases at J; junction bases unmatched: 6. The germline gives CDR1 SGHRS, CDR2 YFSETQ. CDR3 coding DNA: TGCGCCAGCAGCTTGGGGACAGGGGATGCGGATTCACCCCTCCACTTT. Residues: CASSLGTGDADSPLHF.

The V and J genes are TRBV5-4 and TRBJ1-2; tentative D call: TRBD1 (5 bases). The CDR3 consists of 14 residues. The germline V gene encodes CDR1 SGHNT and CDR2 YYREEE (reference sequence). The V gene lost 7 bases and the J gene lost 4 bases, with 17 bases spanning the gap. CDR3 residues: CASGAGRNPYGYTF. The CDR3 region has the DNA TGTGCCAGCGGGGCTGGACGGAACCCCTATGGCTACACCTTC.

The chain is built from TRBV3-1 (or the pseudogene TRBV3-2) and TRBJ1-3, with a tentative D call TRBD1 (5 bases). CDR3 length equals 13 residues. Germline values: CDR1 LGHDT, CDR2 YNNKEL (reference sequence). Trimming removed 5 bases from V and 4 bases from J, with 9 bases in between. The CDR3 nucleotides read TGTGCCAGCAGCGAGGGGTTCGGAAACACCATATATTTT. Amino acid sequence: CASSEGFGNTIYF.

The chain has TRBV13 and TRBJ1-4; maybe TRBD1 (6 bases). Trimming cost V 5 bases and J 4 bases, with 11 bases left between them. Germline loops: CDR1 PRHDT, CDR2 FYEKMQ (reference sequence). The CDR3 is made up of 14 amino acids. The CDR3 coding sequence is TGTGCCAGCAGCCCAAGCAGGGGTAATGAAAAACTGTTTTTT. Translating gives CASSPSRGNEKLFF.

The chain recombines TRBV5-8 with TRBJ1-6, with TRBD1 identical over 7 bases. In germline, CDR1 is SGHTS, CDR2 YDEGEE. The CDR3 totals 15 residues. V lost 4 bases to trimming and J lost 5 bases; unmatched junction nucleotides: 6. CDR3 nucleotide sequence: TGTGCCAGCAGCAGAACCGGGACAGATAATTCACCCCTCCACTTT. It encodes CASSRTGTDNSPLHF.

This chain connects TRBV28 to TRBJ2-7; TRBD2 matches at 13 bases. This CDR3 is built from 20 residues. Germline CDR1 reads MDHEN; CDR2 reads SYDVKM. J lost 0 bases, V lost 6 bases, and 17 bases had no gene match. DNA of the CDR3: TGTGCCAGCAGCCCACGGATAGGGACTAGCGGGATTCACAGCTCCTACGAGCAGTACTTC. As protein: CASSPRIGTSGIHSSYEQYF. The full variable domain, rest sourced from reference TRBV28 and TRBJ2-7, is DVKVTQSSRYLVKRTGEKVFLECVQDMDHENMFWYRQDPGLGLRLIYFSYDVKMKEKGDIPEGYSVSREKKERFSLILESASTNQTSMYLCASSPRIGTSGIHSSYEQYFGPGTRLTVT.

The chain has TRBV4-3 and TRBJ1-6, with D possibly being TRBD1 (6 bases). The CDR3 covers 19 residues. The germline V and J ends were trimmed by 3 bases and 0 bases, with 18 bases remaining between them. Germline assignment: CDR1 LGHNA and CDR2 YSLEER. Here the CDR3 reads CASSQRVYRESSYNSPLHF. As DNA, the CDR3 is TGCGCCAGCAGCCAGCGGGTATACAGGGAGAGCTCCTATAATTCACCCCTCCACTTT.